This T cell receptor beta chain was observed in a study of blood T cells in healthy people across ages. Study context: Per two T cells, template switching captured roughly one barcoded beta molecule.

A second PCR of about 6 to 11 cycles used a sample-barcoded 5' primer and a J-beta primer mix. In TCRdb, the 5' RACE reads were re-called with MiXCR into one record per CDR3 protein. Of approximately 730,000 distinct CDR3 sequences in the sample, approximately 39% were seen once. Caucasian, healthy and from Russia, the donors were aged between 6 and 90. Drawn from each donor were approximately 9.2 milliliters of peripheral blood. Germline V gives CDR1 SGHAT, CDR2 FQDESV (reference sequence). There are 12 residues in the CDR3. Trimming left V 8 bases short and J 7 bases short, with 14 bases between. This TCR came from a woman aged 55-69 years in good health. The gene calls are TRBV11-1 and TRBJ2-5; possibly TRBD1 for D (5 bases). Material: blood. The CDR3: CASAEGEGTQYF. In nucleotides, the CDR3 is TGTGCCAGCGCTGAAGGGGAAGGGACCCAGTACTTC.